The rows below give T cell receptor beta chains drawn from one sample of a study of response to subunit inactivated influenza vaccine. TCRdb recomputed calls from the RT-PCR reads with MiXCR, one row per CDR3 protein. Seen here are 500,000 to 550,000 distinct CDR3 sequences, approximately 7.3% observed once, and the top ten hold about 12%. This material consisted of PBMCs from blood, taken less than 30 months after vaccination. The receptors stem from a man aged 45 to 70 who received an inactivated influenza vaccine. CDR3s include the opening cysteine and the closing phenylalanine or tryptophan. Fields, in order: D gene, V gene, CDR3 protein. The D gene is left open where the match is weak.

>-|TRBV5-1
CASSSSTYNEQFF
>-|TRBV29-1
CSVVSTTNTGELFF
>-|TRBV4-3
CASSGMDTEAFF
>-|TRBV18
CASSPSLSSYNEQFF
>TRBD2|TRBV7-2
CASSPGGVNEQYF
>-|TRBV20-1
CSARDRPLGYNEQFF
>-|TRBV14
CASSQDPFKTGQVVNEQFF
>TRBD1|TRBV18
CASSTDRGKSTEAFF
>TRBD1|TRBV6-2/TRBV6-3
CASTGTGNYEQYF
>-|TRBV9
CASSVATATPLHF
>-|TRBV19
CASSILGGDTEAFF
>TRBD2|TRBV3-1
CASSLRSGLAGGRETQYF